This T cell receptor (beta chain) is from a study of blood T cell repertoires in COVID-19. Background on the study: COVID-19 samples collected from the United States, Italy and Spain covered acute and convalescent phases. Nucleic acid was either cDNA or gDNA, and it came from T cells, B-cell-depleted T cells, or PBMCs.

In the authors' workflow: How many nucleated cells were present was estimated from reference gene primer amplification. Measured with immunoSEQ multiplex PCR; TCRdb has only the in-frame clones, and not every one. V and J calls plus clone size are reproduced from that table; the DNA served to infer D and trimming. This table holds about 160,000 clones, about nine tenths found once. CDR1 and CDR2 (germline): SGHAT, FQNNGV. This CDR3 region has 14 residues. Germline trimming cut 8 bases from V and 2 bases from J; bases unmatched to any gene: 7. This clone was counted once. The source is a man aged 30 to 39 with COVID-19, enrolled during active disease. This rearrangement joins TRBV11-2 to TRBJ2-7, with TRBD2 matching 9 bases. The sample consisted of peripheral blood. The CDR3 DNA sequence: TGTGCCAGCGGCGGGGGGGCCCCCCCCTACGAGCAGTACTTC. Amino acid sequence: CASGGGAPPYEQYF.